These 32 T cell receptor beta chains share one sample of origin, sequenced in a study of control samples from healthy donors and cancer patients. Produced via immunoSEQ multiplex PCR; TCRdb's table is partial and in-frame only. The sample consists of about 17,000 clones, 85% to 90% of them appearing once. The sequencing sample was made of PBMCs. These receptors were taken from a man between 60 and 70 years old with head and neck cancer.

The sample holds one count of this clone. J is TRBJ1-2 and V is TRBV6-5; 7 bases align to TRBD1. J lost 5 bases, V lost 0 bases, and 3 bases had no gene match. The CDR3 contains 14 residues. Germline V gene data show CDR1 as MNHEY and CDR2 as SVGAGI. The CDR3: CASSYSRDRYGYTF. The CDR3 nucleotides are TGTGCCAGCAGTTACTCGAGGGACAGATATGGCTACACCTTC.

This clone was seen a handful of times. V and J are TRBV19 and TRBJ2-4; D is possibly TRBD1 (6 bases). CDR1 LNHDA and CDR2 SQIVND come from the germline V gene (reference sequence). V lost 7 bases and J lost 0, with 16 bases in between. The CDR3 consists of 16 residues. The CDR3 reads CASTMTGTLAKNIQYF. Here the CDR3 DNA reads TGTGCCAGTACCATGACAGGTACTCTAGCCAAAAACATTCAGTACTTC.

The chain carries TRBV6-6 and TRBJ2-1; maybe TRBD2 (6 bases). Germline V gene sequence: CDR1 MNHNY, CDR2 SVGAGI (reference sequence). Trimming removed 4 bases from V and 8 bases from J, with 18 bases in between. This CDR3 contains 15 residues. CDR3: CASSSPKGLRDEQFF. DNA of the CDR3: TGTGCCAGCAGTTCCCCCAAGGGACTCCGCGATGAGCAGTTCTTC.

This sequence joins TRBV18 and TRBJ2-3; 9 nucleotides agree with TRBD2. Germline CDR1 is KGHSH and CDR2 is LQKENI. The V segment lost 5 bases and the J segment 4 bases; nucleotides outside the gene matches: 4. The CDR3 runs 14 residues. CDR3 sequence (DNA): TGTGCCAGCTCAGCGGGACTAGCCCCAGATACGCAGTATTTT. This gives the protein CASSAGLAPDTQYF.

CDR3 bases: TGTGCCAGCAGCGGGCTAAGGCGGGGCCACGGGGAGCTGTTTTTT. It codes for CASSGLRRGHGELFF. V usage is TRBV11-2 and J usage is TRBJ2-2, with a weak D call TRBD2 (6 bases). The CDR3 runs to 15 residues. The V gene's germline CDR1 is SGHAT and CDR2 FQNNGV. The V end lost 5 bases, the J end lost 7 bases, and 17 bases lay between the germline ends.

The V gene is TRBV11-3, the J gene TRBJ1-1; 10 nucleotides align to TRBD1. This CDR3 is built from 14 residues. V lost 5 bases, J lost 5 bases, and 5 bases stayed unmatched. Germline V lookup: CDR1 SGHNT, CDR2 YENEEA. Written as DNA, the CDR3 is TGTGCCAGCAGCATCGGACAGGGGGGAACTGAAGCTTTCTTT. It encodes CASSIGQGGTEAFF. Based on the CDR3 plus reference TRBV11-3 and TRBJ1-1, the full variable domain is EAGVVQSPRYKIIEKKQPVAFWCNPISGHNTLYWYLQNLGQGPELLIRYENEEAVDDSQLPKDRFSAERLKGVDSTLKIQPAELGDSAVYLCASSIGQGGTEAFFGQGTRLTVV.

V usage is TRBV7-8 and J usage is TRBJ1-1; D not resolved. Germline CDR1 SGHVS, CDR2 FQNEAQ. The CDR3 extends over 12 amino acids. V dropped 3 bases and J dropped 8 bases, with 10 bases sitting between them. CDR3 nucleotide sequence: TGTGCCAGCAGCTTTTACGTGGGAGAAGCTTTCTTT. This gives the protein CASSFYVGEAFF.

The chain couples TRBV11-2 to TRBJ1-1; no firm D call. The CDR3 runs 14 residues. V lost 0 bases, J lost 6 bases, and 11 bases lay in between. Germline lookup yields CDR1 SGHAT and CDR2 FQNNGV. The CDR3 loop is CASSLDYLVAEAFF. CDR3 DNA sequence: TGTGCCAGCAGCTTAGATTATTTAGTGGCTGAAGCTTTCTTT.

The chain carries TRBV10-1 and TRBJ1-6; no clear D. Germline CDR1 WNHNN, CDR2 SYGVQD (reference sequence). The CDR3 is made up of 13 amino acids. V lost 1 base and J lost 10, with 8 bases in between. CDR3 loop: CASSEYRGSPLHF. For the CDR3, the DNA is TGCGCCAGCAGTGAGTACAGAGGGTCACCCCTCCACTTT.

The rearrangement links TRBV18 to TRBJ1-1; no clear D. V was cut by 3 bases and J by 5 bases, with 10 bases left in between. This CDR3 has 13 amino acids. Germline V CDR1 and CDR2: KGHSH, LQKENI. In DNA form, the CDR3 reads TGTGCCAGCTCACCCCAAAGGGCTACTGAAGCTTTCTTT. Translated: CASSPQRATEAFF.

V gene TRBV3-1 (or the pseudogene TRBV3-2) combines with J gene TRBJ1-3; D call uncertain. V lost 4 bases and J lost 7, with 8 bases in between. This CDR3 comprises 12 residues. The germline V gene has CDR1 LGHDT and CDR2 YNNKEL (reference sequence). CDR3 in DNA: TGTGCCAGCAGCCCCCTTGAGAACACCATATATTTT. This gives the protein CASSPLENTIYF.

In this sample, this clone turned up a few times. This rearrangement joins TRBV5-8 to TRBJ2-7, with D perhaps TRBD1 (5 bases). The CDR3 covers 12 residues. CDR1 and CDR2 (germline): SGHTS, YDEGEE. Trimming left V 2 bases short and J 3 bases short, with 6 bases between. CDR3 nucleotide sequence: TGTGCCAGCAGCTTTAGGGGCTACGAGCAGTACTTC. Translation gives CASSFRGYEQYF.

The chain carries TRBV10-3 and TRBJ2-7; 8 bases fit TRBD2. The length of the CDR3 is 15 residues. The V and J ends lost 2 bases and 7 bases, in that order; junction bases with no gene match: 10. Germline V gives CDR1 ENHRY, CDR2 SYGVKD. CDR3 nucleotide sequence: TGTGCCATCAGTGAGACGGCAGGCGGCGGGGGGGAGCAGTACTTC. It specifies CAISETAGGGGEQYF.

This chain uses TRBV5-4 with TRBJ2-3, with 15 bases matching TRBD2. Germline values: CDR1 SGHNT, CDR2 YYREEE (reference sequence). The CDR3 is 15 residues long. After removal of 4 bases from V and 11 bases from J, the junction contained 8 bases not matched to a gene. This CDR3 is CASSPGTSGGWGQYF. CDR3 bases: TGTGCCAGCAGCCCCGGGACTAGCGGGGGGTGGGGGCAGTATTTT.

The chain has TRBV5-6 and TRBJ2-7; 11 positions match TRBD1. The junction had 7 bases not matched to a gene; V was cut back by 5 bases and J by 6 bases. The CDR3 extends over 14 amino acids. CDR1 and CDR2 (germline): SGHDT, YYEEEE. The CDR3 bases are TGTGCCAGCAGAGGGACAGGGGGGCCCTTCGAGCAGTACTTC. Its translation: CASRGTGGPFEQYF.

V is TRBV6-6 and J is TRBJ2-1; 10 bases are a match to TRBD2. The length of the CDR3 is 15 residues. Germline lookup yields CDR1 MNHNY and CDR2 SVGAGI (reference sequence). J gave up 5 bases and V 2 bases, and 3 bases lay outside the gene matches. For the CDR3, the DNA is TGTGCCAGCAGTTACCAACTAGCGGGGAACAATGAGCAGTTCTTC. This codes for CASSYQLAGNNEQFF.

The chain employs TRBV4-1 and TRBJ1-1; D is possibly TRBD1 (5 bases). There are 17 residues in the CDR3. From germline, CDR1 is MGHRA and CDR2 YSYEKL. Trimming left V 3 bases short and J 1 base short, with 18 bases between. The CDR3 DNA reads as TGCGCCAGCAGCCATTTCATGGGGGGAAGAGGGAACACTGAAGCTTTCTTT. Translating gives CASSHFMGGRGNTEAFF.

This rearrangement joins TRBV20-1 to TRBJ1-1; weak D call: TRBD1 (5 bases). Germline assignment: CDR1 DFQATT and CDR2 SNEGSKA (reference sequence). With 3 bases removed from V and 6 bases from J, the gap between germline ends came to 29 bases. The CDR3 is made up of 18 amino acids. The CDR3 nucleotides are TGCAGTGCTAGTAACTTGAGGTCGAAGGGGCTAAAGGGCGCTGAAGCTTTCTTT. It yields the protein CSASNLRSKGLKGAEAFF.

The V gene is TRBV7-2, the J gene TRBJ1-5; D is possibly TRBD1 (5 bases). The CDR3 runs to 16 residues. CDR1 and CDR2 from the germline V gene are SGHTA and FQGNSA. The ends were cut back, 4 bases at V and 0 bases at J, with 13 bases in the middle. The chain's CDR3 is CASSSENRYSNQPQHF. The CDR3 DNA reads as TGTGCCAGCAGCTCCGAAAACAGGTATAGCAATCAGCCCCAGCATTTT.

This chain connects TRBV7-9 to TRBJ1-6; D is unresolved. This CDR3 region has 12 residues. The V gene's germline CDR1 is SEHNR and CDR2 FQNEAQ (reference sequence). V lost 4 bases and J lost 7, with 5 bases in between. The DNA of the CDR3 is TGTGCCAGCAGCTCCGTAAATTCACCCCTCCACTTT. Its translation: CASSSVNSPLHF.

The V and J genes are TRBV3-1 (or the pseudogene TRBV3-2) and TRBJ1-5; D remains unclear. Looked up from germline, CDR1 is LGHDT and CDR2 is YNNKEL (reference sequence). The CDR3 totals 14 residues. Trimming removed 2 bases at V and 2 bases at J, with 7 bases between. The CDR3 spells CASSQSGGNQPQHF. The CDR3 DNA reads TGTGCCAGCAGCCAAAGCGGAGGCAATCAGCCCCAGCATTTT.

In its sample, this clone was seen once. The rearrangement uses TRBV13 and TRBJ2-2; 7 nucleotides line up with TRBD1. Germline lookup yields CDR1 PRHDT and CDR2 FYEKMQ (reference sequence). Trimming at V came to 4 bases and at J to 7 bases, leaving 3 bases not matched to a gene. The CDR3 contains 13 residues. This chain's CDR3 is CASSSTGNGELFF. In nucleotides, the CDR3 is TGTGCCAGCAGCTCGACAGGGAACGGGGAGCTGTTTTTT. Using reference TRBV13 and TRBJ2-2 for the parts outside the CDR3, the full variable domain is AAGVIQSPRHLIKEKRETATLKCYPIPRHDTVYWYQQGPGQDPQFLISFYEKMQSDKGSIPDRFSAQQFSDYHSELNMSSLELGDSALYFCASSSTGNGELFFGEGSRLTVL.

CDR3 protein: CATSLGTTGGRQETQYF. For the CDR3, the DNA is TGTGCCACCAGTTTGGGCACCACAGGGGGCCGACAAGAGACCCAGTACTTC. V and J are TRBV24-1 and TRBJ2-5, with TRBD1 identical over 9 bases. The CDR3 extends over 17 amino acids. Per germline, CDR1 KGHDR and CDR2 SFDVKD. J gave up 2 bases and V 6 bases, and 12 bases lay outside the gene matches.

V is TRBV18 and J is TRBJ2-1; 11 bases are a match to TRBD2. CDR1 and CDR2 from the germline V gene are KGHSH and LQKENI. V gave up 6 bases and J gave up 7 bases; unmatched junction bases: 11. CDR3 length: 16 residues. The CDR3 region has the DNA TGTGCCAGCTCCCTTTGGCATGGGACTAGCGGAAATGAGCAGTTCTTC. This translates into CASSLWHGTSGNEQFF.

This chain joins TRBV28 and TRBJ2-3, with D possibly matching TRBD2 (8 bases). Between the trimmed V and J ends, which lost 6 bases and 2 bases, there was a span of 15 bases. The germline V gene encodes CDR1 MDHEN and CDR2 SYDVKM. The CDR3 runs 15 residues. The CDR3 DNA reads TGTGCCAGCAGCTCACGGGAGGGGGCCACAGATACGCAGTATTTT. This encodes CASSSREGATDTQYF.

V is TRBV3-1 (or the pseudogene TRBV3-2) and J is TRBJ1-2, with D possibly matching TRBD1 (6 bases). V was pared by 4 bases and J by 3 bases, with 12 bases between. Germline CDR1 reads LGHDT; CDR2 reads YNNKEL (reference sequence). The CDR3 totals 14 residues. The CDR3: CASSRLDSYYGYTF. The CDR3 nucleotides are TGTGCCAGCAGCCGCCTGGACAGCTACTATGGCTACACCTTC.

The chain carries TRBV2 and TRBJ2-5; D could derive from TRBD1 or TRBD2 (5 bases each). The germline V gene has CDR1 SNHLY and CDR2 FYNNEI. The length of the CDR3 is 14 residues. Trimming stripped 5 bases from V and 5 bases from J, with 15 bases between. The CDR3 nucleotides read TGTGCCAGCAGTTCTTCCCGGGGCGCGGAGACCCAGTACTTC. Protein product: CASSSSRGAETQYF. The complete variable domain, with remaining parts taken from reference TRBV2 and TRBJ2-5, reads EPEVTQTPSHQVTQMGQEVILRCVPISNHLYFYWYRQILGQKVEFLVSFYNNEISEKSEIFDDQFSVERPDGSNFTLKIRSTKLEDSAMYFCASSSSRGAETQYFGPGTRLLVL.

This chain connects TRBV10-1 to TRBJ1-1; the D is unclear. CDR1 and CDR2 from the germline V gene are WNHNN and SYGVQD (reference sequence). There are 12 residues in the CDR3. Trimming removed 10 bases from V and 4 bases from J, with 13 bases in between. CDR3 nucleotides: TGCGCCAACCCCCAGCTGGGCACTGAAGCTTTCTTT. It translates to CANPQLGTEAFF.

V gene TRBV11-2 combines with J gene TRBJ2-7; a weak D match, TRBD2 (5 bases). CDR1 is SGHAT and CDR2 is FQNNGV in the germline V gene. The CDR3 is 13 residues long. V was cut by 5 bases and J by 7 bases, with 15 bases left in between. CDR3 residues: CASSPVQSGEQYF. CDR3 nucleotides: TGTGCCAGCAGCCCCGTGCAGTCGGGAGAGCAGTACTTC.

V is TRBV5-4 and J is TRBJ1-6; TRBD1 might be the D (5 bases). The CDR3 length is 16 residues. Trimming removed 4 bases at V and 10 bases at J, with 21 bases between. Germline CDR1 reads SGHNT; CDR2 reads YYREEE (reference sequence). The CDR3 reads CASSLGGGGTYSPLHF. For the CDR3, the DNA is TGTGCCAGCAGCCTGGGGGGTGGAGGGACGTACTCACCCCTCCACTTT.

The V gene is TRBV19, the J gene TRBJ1-4; weak D call: TRBD1 (6 bases). CDR3 length: 15 amino acids. Per the germline V gene, CDR1 is LNHDA and CDR2 is SQIVND (reference sequence). V was trimmed by 6 bases and J by 3 bases, leaving 14 bases between them. CDR3 amino acids: CASSRMGGPNEKLFF. The CDR3 nucleotides are TGTGCCAGTAGCCGCATGGGGGGCCCTAATGAAAAACTGTTTTTT.

DNA of the CDR3: TGTGCCAGCCGGGGCCCGAATCAGCCCCAGCATTTT. Translation: CASRGPNQPQHF. The chain uses TRBV6-5 and TRBJ1-5; the D gene is possibly TRBD1 (5 bases). The V and J ends lost 8 bases and 4 bases respectively, with 9 bases between them. CDR3 length equals 12 residues. Germline CDR1 is MNHEY and CDR2 is SVGAGI.